One and the same sample provided the 8 T cell receptor beta chains below, sequenced in a study of beta chain features in type 1 diabetes (dated by TCRdb to the late 2010s). The library came from the immunoSEQ multiplex PCR assay. The entire isolated RNA was reverse transcribed using the High Capacity cDNA Reverse Transcription Kit, and thus expressed TCRB transcripts were sequenced. TCRdb obtained this table from immuneACCESS and retained in-frame rearrangements with V and J assigned. These tables miss some clones; where compared with another copy, unresolved V genes account for less than half of the shortfall, and the remainder is unexplained. This sample is represented by more than 300,000 clones; over 9.5% of them were singletons. The ten largest clonotypes hold 0.017% of the sample. The sequenced sample consisted of naive CD4+ T cells from blood. The cell subset or site label for this specimen denotes: true naive CD4+ T cells. The receptor source for this set is a man aged 18 to 35 in good health.

This clone showed up just a few times. The chain employs TRBV7-3 and TRBJ2-3; D gene uncertain. V was pared by 0 bases and J by 6 bases, with 7 bases between. The CDR3 consists of 13 residues. Germline assignment: CDR1 SGHTA and CDR2 FQGTGA. The CDR3 loop is CASSLTVSDTQYF. As DNA, the CDR3 is TGTGCCAGCAGCTTAACTGTTTCGGATACGCAGTATTTT.

The gene calls are TRBV28 and TRBJ2-7; D gene unclear. Germline loops: CDR1 MDHEN, CDR2 SYDVKM. CDR3 size: 11 residues. Trimming cost V 8 bases and J 3 bases, with 8 bases left between them. The DNA of the CDR3 is TGTGCCAGCGGTCAGGTCTACGAGCAGTACTTC. Translating gives CASGQVYEQYF.

This sequence joins TRBV7-3 and TRBJ2-7; TRBD2 agrees at 7 bases. CDR1 and CDR2 from the germline V gene are SGHTA and FQGTGA. The J segment lost 7 bases and the V segment lost 5 bases, leaving 8 bases of the junction unmatched. CDR3 length: 13 amino acids. The CDR3 sequence is CASSPGLWYEQYF. The DNA for the CDR3 is TGTGCCAGCAGCCCGGGACTATGGTATGAGCAGTACTTC.

This clone was observed a few times. This sample also contains other DNA sequences that code for the same CDR3. The rearrangement uses TRBV5-1 and TRBJ2-5; 7 bases line up with TRBD2. Germline values: CDR1 SGHRS, CDR2 YFSETQ. The trim removed 0 bases at V and 4 bases at J, leaving 3 bases unmatched. This CDR3 is built from 14 residues. The CDR3 loop reads CASSLGTSGETQYF. CDR3 DNA sequence: TGCGCCAGCAGCTTGGGGACTAGTGGAGAGACCCAGTACTTC.

The chain combines TRBV19 with TRBJ1-5; 7 positions agree with TRBD1. Trimming at V came to 5 bases and at J to 0 bases, leaving 4 bases not matched to a gene. The germline CDR1 and CDR2 sequences are LNHDA and SQIVND (reference sequence). The CDR3 has 15 residues. CDR3 in amino acids: CASSLQGHSNQPQHF. The CDR3 DNA sequence: TGTGCCAGTAGTTTACAGGGGCATAGCAATCAGCCCCAGCATTTT.

This sequence joins TRBV7-3 and TRBJ2-7; tentatively, D is TRBD1 (7 bases). The CDR3 has 15 amino acids. Trimming removed 6 bases at V and 0 bases at J, with 15 bases between. Germline CDR1 reads SGHTA; CDR2 reads FQGTGA. The CDR3 is CASSPRGTSSYEQYF. CDR3 nucleotide sequence: TGTGCCAGCAGTCCCAGGGGGACTTCCTCCTACGAGCAGTACTTC.

The rearrangement uses TRBV18 and TRBJ1-1; tentatively, D is TRBD1 (6 bases). Germline lookup yields CDR1 KGHSH and CDR2 LQKENI. The CDR3 totals 15 residues. The V end lost 2 bases, the J end lost 8 bases, and 18 bases lay between the germline ends. The DNA of the CDR3 is TGTGCCAGCTCACCAAATATCCGCACGACAGGAGAAGCTTTCTTT. Translation: CASSPNIRTTGEAFF.

This clone was detected only a few times. The chain joins TRBV2 to TRBJ1-6, with D possibly being TRBD1 (5 bases). The length of the CDR3 is 14 residues. V lost 5 bases to trimming and J lost 7 bases, with 12 bases between them. The V gene's germline CDR1 is SNHLY and CDR2 FYNNEI. DNA for the CDR3: TGTGCCAGCAGTACCTATTCAGGGAATTCACCCCTCCACTTT. Translating gives CASSTYSGNSPLHF.